A single sample gave rise to the 14 T cell receptor beta chains below, sequenced in a study of T cells in Graves' hyperthyroidism and ophthalmopathy. The investigators amplified TCR beta CDR3 regions from RNA transcripts. Primed by the HTBI set, a first-round RT-PCR was run on the TCR CDR3. MiXCR, applied by TCRdb to the multiplex PCR reads, yields one record per CDR3 protein. This table has about 400,000 distinct CDR3 sequences, roughly 14% appearing once. The sequenced sample was blood. These TCRs come from a woman in her thirties with Graves' ophthalmopathy.

V usage is TRBV6-5 and J usage is TRBJ2-2, with 9 bases lining up with TRBD1. V dropped 2 bases and J dropped 7; count of bases not matched to a gene: 8. This CDR3 contains 16 residues. CDR1 is MNHEY and CDR2 is SVGAGI in the germline V gene. The CDR3 protein is CASSYGQGFRGGELFF. The CDR3 bases are TGTGCCAGCAGTTACGGACAGGGGTTTCGCGGCGGGGAGCTGTTTTTT.

This clonotype was observed many times. Here the CDR3 DNA reads TGTGCCAGCAGCTTAGACGGGGACAGCTCCTACGAGCAGTACTTC. Translating gives CASSLDGDSSYEQYF. The chain combines TRBV7-2 with TRBJ2-7; 7 positions agree with TRBD1. The V gene end was trimmed by 1 base and the J gene end by 0 bases; junction bases not matched to a gene: 3. This CDR3 has 15 amino acids. Germline V gene lookup returns CDR1 SGHTA and CDR2 FQGNSA. Filled out from reference TRBV7-2 and TRBJ2-7, the complete variable domain reads GAGVSQSPSNKVTEKGKDVELRCDPISGHTALYWYRQSLGQGLEFLIYFQGNSAPDKSGLPSDRFSAERTGGSVSTLTIQRTQQEDSAVYLCASSLDGDSSYEQYFGPGTRLTVT.

For this clonotype: A junction end diverges from the germline sequence, so it may reflect a read error. The genes are TRBV11-2 and TRBJ2-7; 7 nucleotides match TRBD1. This CDR3 region has 14 residues. Germline CDR1 is SGHAT and CDR2 is FQNNGV. DNA of the CDR3: TGTGCCAGCAGCTTCGGGACAGTCTCCTACGAGCCGTACTTC. Its translation: CASSFGTVSYEPYF.

This clonotype was observed many times. The chain joins TRBV6-4 to TRBJ2-3; D is unresolved. V was trimmed by 3 bases and J by 2 bases, leaving 9 bases between them. Germline lookup yields CDR1 MRHNA and CDR2 SNTAGT. CDR3 size: 14 residues. Here the CDR3 DNA reads TGTGCCAGCAGTGAAACCCCCTCCACAGATACGCAGTATTTT. It encodes CASSETPSTDTQYF.

This clonotype was picked up a small number of times. V usage is TRBV9 and J usage is TRBJ2-1; D possibly corresponds to TRBD1 (6 bases). The V end lost 3 bases, the J end lost 3 bases, and 16 bases lay between the germline ends. This CDR3 has 16 amino acids. Germline V gives CDR1 SGDLS, CDR2 YYNGEE. The CDR3 DNA follows: TGTGCCAGCAGCGCTGAGCCGGGACATATCTACAATGAGCAGTTCTTC. Translated, it gives CASSAEPGHIYNEQFF.

This clonotype was seen many times. This sequence joins TRBV6-1 and TRBJ1-2, with 10 bases identical to TRBD1. CDR1 and CDR2 (germline): MNHNS, SASEGT. This CDR3 has 16 amino acids. V lost 6 bases, J lost 0 bases, and 7 bases stayed unmatched. The CDR3 nucleotides read TGTGCCAGCAGGCGGAGACAGGGGGCAGCTAACTATGGCTACACCTTC. This encodes CASRRRQGAANYGYTF.

This clonotype was seen ten or more times. This chain links TRBV24-1 with TRBJ2-3; TRBD1 matches 9 bases. Germline loops: CDR1 KGHDR, CDR2 SFDVKD. This CDR3 is built from 15 residues. The junction had 5 bases not matched to a gene; V was cut back by 4 bases and J by 4 bases. In nucleotides, the CDR3 is TGTGCCACCAGTGACCGGGACAGGGTGTCAGATACGCAGTATTTT. It is translated as CATSDRDRVSDTQYF.

This clonotype was detected ten times or more. The chain links TRBV25-1 to TRBJ1-3; D is unclear. The CDR3 is 13 residues long. Germline CDR1 reads MGHDK; CDR2 reads SYGVNS. The V end was cut by 2 bases, the J end by 1 base, with 3 bases between. CDR3 nucleotides: TGTGCCAGCAGTGAACCTTCTGGAAACACCATATATTTT. Protein: CASSEPSGNTIYF.

This clonotype was recorded many times. V and J are TRBV2 and TRBJ2-7; D is ambiguous. Germline V gene sequence: CDR1 SNHLY, CDR2 FYNNEI. Trimming stripped 0 bases from V and 2 bases from J, with 8 bases between. The CDR3 spans 14 residues. The CDR3 DNA sequence: TGTGCCAGCAGTGAAGCCCTCCCCCCCTACGAGCAGTACTTC. This sequence encodes CASSEALPPYEQYF.

In its sample, this clonotype was seen a few times. The chain recombines TRBV5-6 with TRBJ1-2; 7 bases line up with TRBD1. J lost 4 bases, V lost 3 bases, and 18 bases had no gene match. The CDR3 is 18 residues long. Per germline, CDR1 SGHDT and CDR2 YYEEEE. Here the CDR3 reads CASSSQGNAAWDLYGYTF. CDR3 DNA: TGTGCCAGCAGCTCACAGGGGAACGCAGCGTGGGACCTCTATGGCTACACCTTC.

The chain combines TRBV3-1 with TRBJ2-5; no definite D call. CDR3 size: 15 residues. Germline CDR1 reads LGHDT; CDR2 reads YNNKEL (reference sequence). V was pared by 1 base and J by 1 base, with 10 bases between. For the CDR3, the DNA is TGTGCCAGCAGCCAAGTAGGGCTCCGCCAAGAGACCCAGTACTTC. Translated: CASSQVGLRQETQYF.

This clonotype was observed many times. The V gene is TRBV2, the J gene TRBJ1-4; no reliable D call. The length of the CDR3 is 11 residues. V lost 7 bases to trimming and J lost 5 bases, with 5 bases between them. Looked up from germline, CDR1 is SNHLY and CDR2 is FYNNEI. CDR3 in DNA: TGTGCCAGCATTAGAAATGAAAAACTGTTTTTT. Its translation is CASIRNEKLFF.

The chain couples TRBV4-1 to TRBJ2-2; tentative D call: TRBD1 (6 bases). Germline V gives CDR1 MGHRA, CDR2 YSYEKL. With 3 bases removed from V and 6 bases from J, the gap between germline ends came to 17 bases. The CDR3 is 16 residues long. This CDR3 is CASSQPGQKKAGELFF. As DNA, the CDR3 is TGCGCCAGCAGCCAGCCGGGACAAAAAAAGGCCGGGGAGCTGTTTTTT.

This clonotype showed up many times. The chain joins TRBV5-1 to TRBJ2-7, with TRBD1 matching over 7 bases. Unmatched junction bases numbered 3, after V lost 0 bases and J lost 3 bases. The CDR3 is 14 amino acids. The germline V gene encodes CDR1 SGHRS and CDR2 YFSETQ. In DNA form, the CDR3 reads TGCGCCAGCAGCTTGGGACAGGGATACTACGAGCAGTACTTC. Translating it yields CASSLGQGYYEQYF.